This T cell receptor (beta chain) stems from a study of neurological immune-mediated disorders. Trimming shortened V by 4 bases and J by 2 bases, and 13 bases separated the two germline ends. Per germline, CDR1 SGHKS and CDR2 YYEKEE (reference sequence). This CDR3 is 14 amino acids long. TCRdb processed the 5' RACE reads anew with MiXCR; each CDR3 protein has one entry. The table records 77,000 or so distinct CDR3 sequences, approximately 9.4% of them present only once. This receptor was taken from a man over 45 in good health. V is TRBV5-5 and J is TRBJ2-7; tentative D call: TRBD1 (5 bases). Material: PBMCs. The CDR3 loop is CASSGVPGTYEQYF. DNA of the CDR3: TGTGCCAGCAGCGGGGTGCCAGGGACCTACGAGCAGTACTTC.